This T cell receptor beta chain was observed in a study of cytomegalovirus exposure and HLA in healthy donors. CDR1 SEHNR and CDR2 FQNEAQ come from the germline V gene (reference sequence). With 2 bases clipped from V and 9 bases from J, the junction kept 7 bases outside the gene matches. This CDR3 is built from 15 residues. Overall study findings and caveats: A link between a missense DCLRE1C variant and TCR beta V- and J-gene trimming emerged from a later analysis.

This clone has a single count. Its antigen is unknown. All the people who gave samples were healthy bone marrow donors. A multiplex PCR was run with 60 Vbeta primers and 13 Jbeta primers. Measured with immunoSEQ multiplex PCR; TCRdb has only the in-frame clones, and not every one. The sample consists of over 150,000 clones, roughly nine tenths of them appearing once. What was sequenced was PBMCs. The rearrangement joins TRBV7-9 to TRBJ1-6, with 7 bases that match TRBD1. The TCR comes from a girl under three years old in good health and CMV-seronegative. CDR3 loop: CASSLLGDSSSPLHF. The CDR3 DNA reads TGTGCCAGCAGCTTACTAGGGGACAGTTCTTCACCCCTCCACTTT.